The 23 T cell receptor beta chains presented below share a single source sample, sequenced in a study of cytomegalovirus exposure and HLA in healthy donors. PCR involved 60 Vbeta and 13 Jbeta primers. The repertoire was sequenced with immunoSEQ multiplex PCR; TCRdb's copy has only in-frame clones and lacks some. The table lists some 180,000 clones, roughly four fifths of them singletons, with about 3% in the top ten. The sample taken for sequencing was PBMCs. These receptors all come from a male donor in good health and CMV-seronegative.

The chain couples TRBV7-2 to TRBJ2-3; the D gene is possibly TRBD2 (5 bases). The V gene lost 5 bases and the J gene lost 9 bases, with 9 bases spanning the gap. The germline V gene has CDR1 SGHTA and CDR2 FQGNSA. The CDR3 totals 11 residues. The CDR3 DNA reads TGTGCCAGCAGCCCCCGAGGGACGCAGTATTTT. Its protein is CASSPRGTQYF.

This clone showed up just a few times. Other DNA sequences of this sample code for an identical CDR3. This rearrangement joins TRBV6-4 to TRBJ1-1, with TRBD1 matching over 9 bases. V was clipped by 5 bases and J by 1 base; unmatched bases: 2. Germline CDR1 is MRHNA and CDR2 is SNTAGT. This CDR3 contains 14 residues. CDR3 sequence: CASSPGQGNTEAFF. As DNA, the CDR3 is TGTGCCAGCAGTCCGGGACAGGGGAACACTGAAGCTTTCTTT.

The V call is TRBV30, the J call TRBJ2-3, with D maybe TRBD2 (7 bases). Germline assignment: CDR1 GTSNPN and CDR2 SVGIG (reference sequence). The CDR3 is 14 residues long. V lost 0 bases and J 7 bases, leaving 14 bases between the germline ends. The CDR3 loop is CAWSVGGPTYTQYF. As DNA, the CDR3 is TGTGCCTGGAGTGTCGGGGGGCCTACCTATACGCAGTATTTT.

The chain employs TRBV28 and TRBJ1-1; D remains unclear. V lost 5 bases and J 0 bases, leaving 7 bases between the germline ends. Germline CDR1 MDHEN, CDR2 SYDVKM. This CDR3 contains 13 residues. CDR3 coding DNA: TGTGCCAGCAGTCTCACACTGAACACTGAAGCTTTCTTT. Protein sequence: CASSLTLNTEAFF.

The chain uses TRBV7-3 and TRBJ2-4; D not resolved. The germline V gene encodes CDR1 SGHTA and CDR2 FQGTGA. V dropped 4 bases and J dropped 2 bases, with 12 bases sitting between them. The CDR3 totals 15 residues. The DNA for the CDR3 is TGTGCCAGCAGCTCCCCTGCGTTAACCAAAAACATTCAGTACTTC. This codes for CASSSPALTKNIQYF.

J is TRBJ2-1 and V is TRBV4-2, with TRBD2 identical over 10 bases. The V gene's germline CDR1 is LGHNA and CDR2 YNFKEQ. The CDR3 covers 18 residues. With V trimmed by 4 bases and J by 4 bases, 13 bases remained unmatched. DNA for the CDR3: TGTGCCAGCAGCCCTCTTTGGCTAGCGGGGGACAATTACAATGAGCAGTTCTTC. Amino acid sequence: CASSPLWLAGDNYNEQFF.

A few counts support this clone. The rearrangement uses TRBV12-5 and TRBJ1-5; D is ambiguous. Looked up from germline, CDR1 is LGHNT and CDR2 is FRNRAP. The V gene lost 1 base and the J gene lost 0 bases, with 7 bases spanning the gap. The CDR3 is made up of 15 amino acids. The CDR3 DNA is TGTGCTAGTGGTTTGGCGTATCTTAGCAATCAGCCCCAGCATTTT. It specifies CASGLAYLSNQPQHF. The full variable domain, in which reference TRBV12-5 and TRBJ1-5 provide the parts outside the CDR3, is DARVTQTPRHKVTEMGQEVTMRCQPILGHNTVFWYRQTMMQGLELLAYFRNRAPLDDSGMPKDRFSAEMPDATLATLKIQPSEPRDSAVYFCASGLAYLSNQPQHFGDGTRLSIL.

The chain links TRBV28 to TRBJ2-7, with D tentatively TRBD1 (6 bases). From germline, CDR1 is MDHEN and CDR2 SYDVKM. V lost 8 bases and J lost 5, with 25 bases in between. There are 16 residues in the CDR3. The CDR3: CASSLMWTELSNEQYF. In nucleotides, the CDR3 is TGTGCCAGCTCCTTGATGTGGACAGAACTTTCCAACGAGCAGTACTTC.

This clone was seen only once. The rearrangement links TRBV30 to TRBJ1-6; D possibly corresponds to TRBD1 (6 bases). From germline, CDR1 is GTSNPN and CDR2 SVGIG (reference sequence). The CDR3 runs to 14 residues. Trimming took 4 bases from V and 8 from J, leaving 15 bases between them. The CDR3 sequence is CAWKEGGRDSPLHF. Here the CDR3 DNA reads TGTGCCTGGAAGGAAGGGGGACGGGATTCACCCCTCCACTTT.

The chain is built from TRBV25-1 and TRBJ1-3, with 8 positions matching TRBD1. The CDR3 consists of 17 residues. From germline, CDR1 is MGHDK and CDR2 SYGVNS. The V and J ends lost 4 bases and 5 bases, in that order; junction bases with no gene match: 13. CDR3 DNA: TGTGCCAGCAGTGCGGGACAGGCGCGATATAATCGAAACACCATATATTTT. It is translated as CASSAGQARYNRNTIYF.

This clone has just a few counts. CDR3 residues: CATSREWTSNQPQHF. In nucleotides, the CDR3 is TGTGCCACCAGCAGAGAATGGACAAGCAATCAGCCCCAGCATTTT. The V and J genes are TRBV15 and TRBJ1-5, with D possibly being TRBD1 (5 bases). Germline CDR1 reads LNHNV; CDR2 reads YYDKDF (reference sequence). The V end lost 0 bases, the J end lost 1 base, and 7 bases lay between the germline ends. This CDR3 is built from 15 residues. The full variable domain, completed using reference TRBV15 and TRBJ1-5, is DAMVIQNPRYQVTQFGKPVTLSCSQTLNHNVMYWYQQKSSQAPKLLFHYYDKDFNNEADTPDNFQSRRPNTSFCFLDIRSPGLGDTAMYLCATSREWTSNQPQHFGDGTRLSIL.

The genes are TRBV7-2 and TRBJ1-3; possibly TRBD1 for D (5 bases). Germline loops: CDR1 SGHTA, CDR2 FQGNSA. The CDR3 spans 17 residues. Trimming took 5 bases from V and 2 from J, leaving 19 bases between them. CDR3 protein: CASSPRQSKGPGNTIYF. CDR3 sequence (DNA): TGTGCCAGCAGCCCCCGACAGTCAAAGGGGCCTGGAAACACCATATATTTT.

About this clone: Within the sample, other DNA sequences also encode this same CDR3. The chain has TRBV28 and TRBJ1-5; TRBD1 matches 10 bases. Germline-derived CDR1 and CDR2 are MDHEN and SYDVKM. After removal of 4 bases from V and 5 bases from J, the junction contained 2 bases not matched to a gene. The CDR3 is made up of 14 amino acids. CDR3 protein: CASSSGQGDQPQHF. Written as DNA, the CDR3 is TGTGCCAGCAGTTCCGGACAGGGGGATCAGCCCCAGCATTTT.

This clone is a singleton in its sample. This chain links TRBV4-1 with TRBJ1-5; no clear D gene. V lost 3 bases and J lost 10, with 16 bases in between. Germline-derived CDR1 and CDR2 are MGHRA and YSYEKL. CDR3 length: 14 amino acids. CDR3 nucleotide sequence: TGCGCCAGCAGCCATGAGGTAGGCTGGCAACCCCAGCATTTT. Amino acid sequence: CASSHEVGWQPQHF.

J is TRBJ1-2 and V is TRBV11-2; possible D gene TRBD1, 6 bases. Germline CDR1 is SGHAT and CDR2 is FQNNGV. The CDR3 covers 14 residues. V was pared by 3 bases and J by 3 bases, with 11 bases between. The CDR3 loop reads CASSFVQGDYGYTF. The CDR3 coding sequence is TGTGCCAGCAGCTTCGTACAGGGCGACTATGGCTACACCTTC.

The rearrangement links TRBV28 to TRBJ1-1; the D gene is possibly TRBD1 (5 bases). The V end was cut by 2 bases, the J end by 5 bases, with 15 bases between. Germline V gene sequence: CDR1 MDHEN, CDR2 SYDVKM. The CDR3 covers 15 residues. CDR3: CASSLPALSGTEAFF. The CDR3 DNA sequence: TGTGCCAGCAGTTTACCGGCCCTTTCAGGGACTGAAGCTTTCTTT.

The J gene is TRBJ1-5, the V gene TRBV27, with TRBD1 matching 9 bases. The germline CDR1 and CDR2 sequences are MNHEY and SMNVEV (reference sequence). This CDR3 is built from 14 residues. The trim removed 6 bases at V and 3 bases at J, leaving 3 bases unmatched. CDR3 in DNA: TGTGCCAGCAGCCTACAGGGGGCCAATCAGCCCCAGCATTTT. It translates to CASSLQGANQPQHF.

V gene TRBV28 combines with J gene TRBJ1-2, with a tentative D call TRBD1 (5 bases). The CDR3 sequence is 14 residues long. Germline V CDR1 and CDR2: MDHEN, SYDVKM. Trimming cost V 5 bases and J 5 bases, with 15 bases left between them. CDR3 residues: CASSNPGKEYGYTF. In DNA form, the CDR3 reads TGTGCCAGCAGTAACCCAGGGAAAGAGTATGGCTACACCTTC.

This chain uses TRBV11-2 with TRBJ2-3; the match to TRBD2 covers 12 bases. The CDR3 is 16 amino acids. Germline CDR1 reads SGHAT; CDR2 reads FQNNGV. After removal of 5 bases from V and 5 bases from J, the junction contained 8 bases not matched to a gene. The CDR3 is CASSPRRLAGVDTQYF. DNA of the CDR3: TGTGCCAGCAGCCCGCGCCGACTAGCGGGGGTAGATACGCAGTATTTT.

The chain is built from TRBV2 and TRBJ1-3; TRBD1 is a possible D gene (6 bases). The CDR3 contains 15 residues. Germline lookup yields CDR1 SNHLY and CDR2 FYNNEI. V lost 4 bases to trimming and J lost 3 bases, with 13 bases between them. The CDR3: CASSGPGDGGNTIYF. The CDR3 nucleotides are TGTGCCAGCAGTGGTCCAGGGGATGGTGGAAACACCATATATTTT.

V gene TRBV23-1 combines with J gene TRBJ2-7; D call uncertain. TRBV23-1 is treated as an ORF (open reading frame) with a function not yet certain. The V and J ends lost 7 bases and 0 bases respectively, with 16 bases between them. This CDR3 is 15 amino acids long. The CDR3 protein is CASTAARRSSYEQYF. Here the CDR3 DNA reads TGCGCCAGCACGGCAGCGCGAAGGAGCTCCTACGAGCAGTACTTC.

The rearrangement uses TRBV9 and TRBJ1-6; possible D gene TRBD1, 5 bases. CDR1 is SGDLS, CDR2 YYNGEE, per germline. This CDR3 is built from 14 residues. Trimming took 7 bases from V and 10 from J, leaving 18 bases between them. The CDR3 DNA reads TGTGCCAGCGGCAGGGAGGAGAGGTGGTCACCCCTCCACTTT. This encodes CASGREERWSPLHF.

V usage is TRBV5-4 and J usage is TRBJ2-7, with no clear D. CDR3 size: 15 residues. V was pared by 0 bases and J by 3 bases, with 13 bases between. Germline V gene sequence: CDR1 SGHNT, CDR2 YYREEE (reference sequence). CDR3 sequence: CASSLARSGDYEQYF. The CDR3 DNA is TGTGCCAGCAGCTTGGCACGGTCGGGTGACTACGAGCAGTACTTC.